This T cell receptor beta chain was identified during a study of beta chain features in type 1 diabetes. The CDR3 is 12 residues long. Germline trimming cut 6 bases from V and 5 bases from J; bases unmatched to any gene: 5. Germline V gene data show CDR1 as SGHDT and CDR2 as YYEEEE. The whole isolated RNA underwent reverse transcription, so sequencing captured expressed TCRB transcripts. Profiling relied on immunoSEQ multiplex PCR, and the TCRdb table lists in-frame clones only, not all of them. Among 450,000 to 600,000 clones listed, approximately 30% were seen once. The chain carries TRBV5-6 and TRBJ2-7; TRBD1 matches 7 bases. The receptor was isolated from a man between 18 and 35 years old in good health. The sequenced sample consisted of naive CD4+ T cells from blood. CDR3 sequence reads: CASTIQGNEQYF. The CDR3 region has the DNA TGTGCCAGCACCATACAGGGGAACGAGCAGTACTTC.